Reported below is one T cell receptor (beta chain). As yet, its antigen is unknown. This sample is part of a study of long-term antiretroviral therapy in people with HIV. Overall study: The earliest samples came from an era when ART typically awaited falling CD4 counts.

Per germline, CDR1 MDHEN and CDR2 SYDVKM. The CDR3 is made up of 13 amino acids. The ends were cut back, 6 bases at V and 7 bases at J, with 13 bases in the middle. Donors needed at least one pre-ART PBMC sample plus at least two post-ART samples. At the survey level, the v3.0 immunoSEQ assay was run. Researchers set sequencing to target roughly 40,000-55,000 T-cell genomes per sample. Data came from immunoSEQ multiplex PCR; TCRdb stores just in-frame clones and leaves some out. The data contain around 33,000 clones, roughly four fifths of them singletons. Regarding the study as a whole: HIV repertoires covered narrower CDR3 length ranges than controls did.

The input for sequencing was unsorted PBMCs, taken 0.4 years before starting antiretroviral therapy. The rearrangement uses TRBV28 and TRBJ1-5; D might be TRBD1 (6 bases). The sequence was obtained from a man younger than 35 with HIV. The CDR3 reads CASRIRGLQPQHF. Here the CDR3 DNA reads TGTGCCAGCAGAATTAGGGGGTTGCAGCCCCAGCATTTT.